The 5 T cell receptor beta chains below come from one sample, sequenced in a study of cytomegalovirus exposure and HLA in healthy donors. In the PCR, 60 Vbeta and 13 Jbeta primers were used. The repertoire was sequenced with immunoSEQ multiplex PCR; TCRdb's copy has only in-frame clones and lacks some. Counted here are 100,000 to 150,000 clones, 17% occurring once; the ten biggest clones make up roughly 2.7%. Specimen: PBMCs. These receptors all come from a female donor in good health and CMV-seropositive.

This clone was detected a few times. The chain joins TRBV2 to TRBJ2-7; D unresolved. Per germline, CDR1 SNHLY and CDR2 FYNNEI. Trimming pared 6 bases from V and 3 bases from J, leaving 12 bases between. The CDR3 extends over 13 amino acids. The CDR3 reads CASSLTENYEQYF. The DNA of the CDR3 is TGTGCCAGCAGCTTGACGGAGAACTACGAGCAGTACTTC.

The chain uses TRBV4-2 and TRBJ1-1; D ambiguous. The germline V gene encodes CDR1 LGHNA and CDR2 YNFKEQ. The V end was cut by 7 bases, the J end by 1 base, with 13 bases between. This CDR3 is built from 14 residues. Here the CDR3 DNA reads TGTGCCAGCAACCCCCGTCGACAGAACACTGAAGCTTTCTTT. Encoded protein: CASNPRRQNTEAFF.

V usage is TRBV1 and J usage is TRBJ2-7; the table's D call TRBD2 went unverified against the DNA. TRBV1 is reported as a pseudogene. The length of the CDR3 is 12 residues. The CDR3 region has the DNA TGCACCAGCAGCCCGGGTCCCTACGAGCAGTACTTC. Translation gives CTSSPGPYEQYF.

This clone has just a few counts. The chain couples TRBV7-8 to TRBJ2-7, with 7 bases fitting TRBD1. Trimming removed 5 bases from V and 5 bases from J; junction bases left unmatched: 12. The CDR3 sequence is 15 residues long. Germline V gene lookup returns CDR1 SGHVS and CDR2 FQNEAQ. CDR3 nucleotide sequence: TGTGCCAGCAGCGCGTCCGGGACAGCCGTCCACGAGCAGTACTTC. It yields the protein CASSASGTAVHEQYF.

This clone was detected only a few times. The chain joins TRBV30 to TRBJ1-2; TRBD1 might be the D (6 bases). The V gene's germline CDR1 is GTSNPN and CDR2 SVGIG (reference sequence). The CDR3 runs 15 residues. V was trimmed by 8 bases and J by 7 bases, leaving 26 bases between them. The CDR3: CALVVVLRGSIGYTF. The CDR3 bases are TGTGCCCTGGTGGTGGTACTCAGGGGTTCTATTGGCTACACCTTC. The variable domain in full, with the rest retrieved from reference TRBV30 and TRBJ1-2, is SQTIHQWPATLVQPVGSPLSLECTVEGTSNPNLYWYRQAAGRGLQLLFYSVGIGQISSEVPQNLSASRPQDRQFILSSKKLLLSDSGFYLCALVVVLRGSIGYTFGSGTRLTVV.